This T cell receptor beta chain comes out of a study of blood T cell repertoires in COVID-19. Study information: PBMCs, B-cell-depleted T cells, or T cells were the source of the cDNA or gDNA that made up the material.

Germline V CDR1 and CDR2: LGHNA, YNFKEQ. J lost 9 bases, V lost 0 bases, and 8 bases had no gene match. This CDR3 comprises 18 residues. Using immunoSEQ multiplex PCR, the repertoire was profiled, and TCRdb retains in-frame clones only, with some absent. The sample carries roughly 240,000 clones, around 80% recorded once. This sequence originates from a woman of 80 years or more with acute or convalescent COVID-19. V and J are TRBV4-2 and TRBJ2-1, with 16 bases matching TRBD2. The sample taken for sequencing was peripheral blood. Here the CDR3 reads CASSQDLPGTSGRVEQFF. In DNA, the CDR3 is TGTGCCAGCAGCCAAGATCTGCCCGGGACTAGCGGGAGGGTTGAGCAGTTCTTC.